Shown below are 3 T cell receptor beta chains from a single sample sequenced in a study of T cells in Graves' hyperthyroidism and ophthalmopathy (dated by TCRdb to about 2019). Library preparation used multiplex PCR. TCRdb lists the instrument as Illumina HiSeq 2000. Amplification of TCR beta CDR3 regions was carried out from RNA transcripts. The TCR CDR3 was subjected to a first round of RT-PCR using the HTBI primer set and the Qiagen OneStep RT-PCR kit. TCRdb trimmed public reads at Q25 via fastp, called clones via MiXCR and kept in-frame beta chains. Here each entry gathers all rows of one CDR3 protein and keeps the most common genes and DNA. The sample table contains roughly 400,000 distinct CDR3 sequences; only one count was recorded for over 13% of them. Together, the top ten hold 28% of the sample. Sequencing input: blood. These receptors originate from a middle-aged man with Graves' ophthalmopathy.

This clonotype was counted many times. The chain uses TRBV28 and TRBJ2-1; 7 bases agree with TRBD1. The CDR3 length is 15 residues. Losses at the gene ends were 5 bases for V and 10 bases for J; bases not matched to a gene: 14. Germline V CDR1 and CDR2: MDHEN, SYDVKM. Here the CDR3 DNA reads TGTGCCAGCAGTCCCACCGGGACAGCAAATGAGGAGCAGTTCTTC. Translation: CASSPTGTANEEQFF.

This clonotype has ten or more counts. The rearrangement uses TRBV7-2 and TRBJ2-7, with 14 bases fitting TRBD2. V lost 5 bases to trimming and J lost 1 base; unmatched junction nucleotides: 4. The CDR3 totals 16 residues. The germline V gene has CDR1 SGHTA and CDR2 FQGNSA. The CDR3 region has the DNA TGTGCCAGCAGCCCCAGACTAGCGGGAGGGTCCTACGAGCAGTACTTC. Its protein product is CASSPRLAGGSYEQYF.

The chain has TRBV3-1 and TRBJ2-7; TRBD2 agrees at 9 bases. The length of the CDR3 is 14 residues. V lost 3 bases, J lost 5 bases, and 5 bases stayed unmatched. The germline gives CDR1 LGHDT, CDR2 YNNKEL (reference sequence). CDR3 nucleotides: TGTGCCAGCAGCCAGTCGGCTAGCGGGAACGAGCAGTACTTC. It yields the protein CASSQSASGNEQYF.